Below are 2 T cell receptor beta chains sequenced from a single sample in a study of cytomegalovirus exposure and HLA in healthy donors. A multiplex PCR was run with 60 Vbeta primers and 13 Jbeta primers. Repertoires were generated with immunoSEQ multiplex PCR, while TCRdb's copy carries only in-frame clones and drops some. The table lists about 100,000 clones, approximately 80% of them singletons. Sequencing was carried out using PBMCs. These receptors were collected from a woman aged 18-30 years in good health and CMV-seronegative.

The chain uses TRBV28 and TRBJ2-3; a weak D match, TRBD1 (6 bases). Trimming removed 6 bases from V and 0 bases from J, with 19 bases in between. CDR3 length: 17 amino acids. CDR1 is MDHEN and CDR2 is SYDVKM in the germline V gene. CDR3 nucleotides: TGTGCCAGCAGGGAACAGGGTCGATCGATAAGCACAGATACGCAGTATTTT. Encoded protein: CASREQGRSISTDTQYF.

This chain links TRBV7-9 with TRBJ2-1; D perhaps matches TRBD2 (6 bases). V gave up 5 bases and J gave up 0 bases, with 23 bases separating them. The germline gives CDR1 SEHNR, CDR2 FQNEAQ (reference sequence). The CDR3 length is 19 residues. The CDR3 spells CASSRSGDGGPSSYNEQFF. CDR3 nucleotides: TGTGCCAGCAGCCGGTCGGGGGACGGGGGTCCAAGCTCCTACAATGAGCAGTTCTTC. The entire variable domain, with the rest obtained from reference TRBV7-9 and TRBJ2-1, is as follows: DTGVSQNPRHKITKRGQNVTFRCDPISEHNRLYWYRQTLGQGPEFLTYFQNEAQLEKSRLLSDRFSAERPKGSFSTLEIQRTEQGDSAMYLCASSRSGDGGPSSYNEQFFGPGTRLTVL.